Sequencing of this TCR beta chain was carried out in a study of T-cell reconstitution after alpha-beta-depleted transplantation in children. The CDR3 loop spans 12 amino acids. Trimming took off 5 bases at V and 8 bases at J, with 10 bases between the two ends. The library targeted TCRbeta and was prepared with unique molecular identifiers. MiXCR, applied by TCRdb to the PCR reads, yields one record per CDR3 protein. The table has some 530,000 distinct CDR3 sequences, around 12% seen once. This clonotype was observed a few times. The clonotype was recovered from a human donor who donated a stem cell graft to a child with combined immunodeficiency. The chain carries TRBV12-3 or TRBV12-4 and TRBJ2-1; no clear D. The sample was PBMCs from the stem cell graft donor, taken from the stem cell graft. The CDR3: CASSATPHEQFF. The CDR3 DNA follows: TGTGCCAGCAGTGCCACGCCCCATGAGCAGTTCTTC.